The clone carrying this T cell receptor beta chain was seen only once. This specimen belongs to a study of blood T cell repertoires in COVID-19. Data came from immunoSEQ multiplex PCR; TCRdb stores just in-frame clones and leaves some out. Of 88,000 or so clones listed, roughly 85% are singletons. CDR3 length: 14 amino acids. V lost 5 bases, J lost 7 bases, and 5 bases stayed unmatched. Germline V lookup: CDR1 LGHDT, CDR2 YNNKEL (reference sequence). The chain employs TRBV3-1 (or the pseudogene TRBV3-2) and TRBJ2-7; the match to TRBD2 covers 13 bases. Sequencing was carried out using peripheral blood. This receptor was identified in a man aged 55-75 years with acute or convalescent COVID-19. The CDR3: CASSRTSGGLEQYF. The CDR3 DNA reads as TGTGCCAGCAGCAGGACTAGCGGGGGCCTAGAGCAGTACTTC.